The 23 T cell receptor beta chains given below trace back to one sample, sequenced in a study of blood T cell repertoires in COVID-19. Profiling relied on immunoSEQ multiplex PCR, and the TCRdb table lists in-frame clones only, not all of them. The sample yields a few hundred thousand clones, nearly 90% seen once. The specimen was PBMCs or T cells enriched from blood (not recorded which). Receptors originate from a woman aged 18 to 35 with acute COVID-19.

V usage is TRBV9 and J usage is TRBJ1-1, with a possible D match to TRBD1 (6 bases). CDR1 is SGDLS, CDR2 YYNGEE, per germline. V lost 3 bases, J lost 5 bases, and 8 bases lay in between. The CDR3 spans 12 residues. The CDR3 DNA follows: TGTGCCAGCAGCGCCAGGGGTACTGAAGCTTTCTTT. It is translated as CASSARGTEAFF.

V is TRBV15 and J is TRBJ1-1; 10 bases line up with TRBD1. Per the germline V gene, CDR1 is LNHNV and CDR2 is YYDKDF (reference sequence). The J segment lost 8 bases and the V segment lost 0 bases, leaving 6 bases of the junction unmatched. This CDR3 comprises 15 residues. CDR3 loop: CATSRDNKGQGEAFF. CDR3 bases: TGTGCCACCAGCAGAGATAATAAGGGACAGGGGGAAGCTTTCTTT.

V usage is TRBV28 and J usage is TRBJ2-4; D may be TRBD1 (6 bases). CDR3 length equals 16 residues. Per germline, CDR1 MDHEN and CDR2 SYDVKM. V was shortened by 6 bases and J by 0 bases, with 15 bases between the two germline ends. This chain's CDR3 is CASSLRTVLAKNIQYF. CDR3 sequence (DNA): TGTGCCAGCAGCCTCCGGACAGTTCTAGCCAAAAACATTCAGTACTTC. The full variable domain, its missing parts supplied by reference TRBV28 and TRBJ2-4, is DVKVTQSSRYLVKRTGEKVFLECVQDMDHENMFWYRQDPGLGLRLIYFSYDVKMKEKGDIPEGYSVSREKKERFSLILESASTNQTSMYLCASSLRTVLAKNIQYFGAGTRLSVL.

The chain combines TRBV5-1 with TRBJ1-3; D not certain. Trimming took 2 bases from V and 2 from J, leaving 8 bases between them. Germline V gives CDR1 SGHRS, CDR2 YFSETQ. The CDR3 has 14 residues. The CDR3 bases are TGCGCCAGCAGCTTCCAGGAAACTGGAAACACCATATATTTT. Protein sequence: CASSFQETGNTIYF.

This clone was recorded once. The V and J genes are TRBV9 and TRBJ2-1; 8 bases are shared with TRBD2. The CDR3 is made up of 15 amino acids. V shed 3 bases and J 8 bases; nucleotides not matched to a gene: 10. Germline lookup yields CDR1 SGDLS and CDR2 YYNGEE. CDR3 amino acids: CASSAMGLETHEQFF. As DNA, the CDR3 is TGTGCCAGCAGCGCGATGGGACTAGAGACGCATGAGCAGTTCTTC. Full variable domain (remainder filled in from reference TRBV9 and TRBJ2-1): DSGVTQTPKHLITATGQRVTLRCSPRSGDLSVYWYQQSLDQGLQFLIQYYNGEERAKGNILERFSAQQFPDLHSELNLSSLELGDSALYFCASSAMGLETHEQFFGPGTRLTVL.

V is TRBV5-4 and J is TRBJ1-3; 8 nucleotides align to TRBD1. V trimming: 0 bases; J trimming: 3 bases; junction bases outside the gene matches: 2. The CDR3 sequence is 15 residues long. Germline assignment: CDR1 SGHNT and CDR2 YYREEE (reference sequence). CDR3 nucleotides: TGTGCCAGCAGCTTGGAAGACAGGGGTGGAAACACCATATATTTT. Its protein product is CASSLEDRGGNTIYF.

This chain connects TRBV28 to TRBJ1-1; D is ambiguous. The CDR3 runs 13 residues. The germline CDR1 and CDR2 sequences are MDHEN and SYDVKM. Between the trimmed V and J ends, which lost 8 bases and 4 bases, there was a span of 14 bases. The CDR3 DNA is TGTGCCAGCCACCTGGTTCTCGGCACTGAAGCTTTCTTT. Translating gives CASHLVLGTEAFF. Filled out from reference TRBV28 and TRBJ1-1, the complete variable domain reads DVKVTQSSRYLVKRTGEKVFLECVQDMDHENMFWYRQDPGLGLRLIYFSYDVKMKEKGDIPEGYSVSREKKERFSLILESASTNQTSMYLCASHLVLGTEAFFGQGTRLTVV.

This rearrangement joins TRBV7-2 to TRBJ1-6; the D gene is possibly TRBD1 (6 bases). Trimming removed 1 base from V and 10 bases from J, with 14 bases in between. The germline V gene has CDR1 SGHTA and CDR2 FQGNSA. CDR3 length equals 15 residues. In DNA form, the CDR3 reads TGTGCCAGCAGCTTAGGGGGGCCCTTAAGCTCACCCCTCCACTTT. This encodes CASSLGGPLSSPLHF.

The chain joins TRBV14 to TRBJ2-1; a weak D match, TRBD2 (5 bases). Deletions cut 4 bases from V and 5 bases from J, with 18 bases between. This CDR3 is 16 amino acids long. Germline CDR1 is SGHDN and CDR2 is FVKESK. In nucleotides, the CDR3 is TGTGCCAGCAGCCCCATGAGGGCCTCTAAAGACAATGAGCAGTTCTTC. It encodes CASSPMRASKDNEQFF.

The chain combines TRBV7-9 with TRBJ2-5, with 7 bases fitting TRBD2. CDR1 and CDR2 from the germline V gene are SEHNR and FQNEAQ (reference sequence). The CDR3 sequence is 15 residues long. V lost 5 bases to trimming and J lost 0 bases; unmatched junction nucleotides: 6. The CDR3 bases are TGTGCCAGCAGCGACAGACGGGAGGACCAAGAGACCCAGTACTTC. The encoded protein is CASSDRREDQETQYF.

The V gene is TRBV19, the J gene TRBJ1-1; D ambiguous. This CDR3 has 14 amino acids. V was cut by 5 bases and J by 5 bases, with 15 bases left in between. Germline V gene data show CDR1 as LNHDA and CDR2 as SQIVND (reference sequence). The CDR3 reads CASSPRGGNTEAFF. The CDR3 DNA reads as TGTGCCAGTAGTCCTCGAGGAGGGAATACTGAAGCTTTCTTT.

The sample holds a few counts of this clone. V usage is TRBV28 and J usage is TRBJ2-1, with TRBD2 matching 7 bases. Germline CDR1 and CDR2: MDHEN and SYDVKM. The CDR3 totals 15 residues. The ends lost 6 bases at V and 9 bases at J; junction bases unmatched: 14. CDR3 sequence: CASSAHGGGSGEQFF. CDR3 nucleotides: TGTGCCAGCAGCGCCCACGGCGGGGGATCGGGTGAGCAGTTCTTC.

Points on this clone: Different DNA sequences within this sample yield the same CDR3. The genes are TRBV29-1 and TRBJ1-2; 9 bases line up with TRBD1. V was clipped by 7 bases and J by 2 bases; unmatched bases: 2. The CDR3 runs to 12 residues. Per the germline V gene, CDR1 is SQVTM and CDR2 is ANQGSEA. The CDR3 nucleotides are TGCAGCGCCGGGACAGGGAACTATGGCTACACCTTC. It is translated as CSAGTGNYGYTF. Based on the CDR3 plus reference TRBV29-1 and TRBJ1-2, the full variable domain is SAVISQKPSRDICQRGTSLTIQCQVDSQVTMMFWYRQQPGQSLTLIATANQGSEATYESGFVIDKFPISRPNLTFSTLTVSNMSPEDSSIYLCSAGTGNYGYTFGSGTRLTVV.

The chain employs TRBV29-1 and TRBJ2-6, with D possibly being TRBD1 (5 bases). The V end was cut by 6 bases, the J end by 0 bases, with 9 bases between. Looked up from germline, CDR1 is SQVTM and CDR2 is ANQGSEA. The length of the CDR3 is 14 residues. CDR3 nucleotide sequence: TGCAGCGTAGCACAGGTCTCTGGGGCCAACGTCCTGACTTTC. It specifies CSVAQVSGANVLTF.

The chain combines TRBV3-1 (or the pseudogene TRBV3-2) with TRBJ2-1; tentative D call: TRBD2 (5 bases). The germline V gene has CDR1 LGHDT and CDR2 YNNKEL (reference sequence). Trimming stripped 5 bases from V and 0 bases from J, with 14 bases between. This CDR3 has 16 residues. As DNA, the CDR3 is TGTGCCAGCAGCTTCCAGCGGAGTAGCTCCTACAATGAGCAGTTCTTC. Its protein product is CASSFQRSSSYNEQFF.

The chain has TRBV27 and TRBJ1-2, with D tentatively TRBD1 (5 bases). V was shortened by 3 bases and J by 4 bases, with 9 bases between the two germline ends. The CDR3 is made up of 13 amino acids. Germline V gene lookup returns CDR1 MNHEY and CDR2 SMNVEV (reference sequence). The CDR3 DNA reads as TGTGCCAGCAGTTTGGGGGGGATCTATGGCTACACCTTC. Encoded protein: CASSLGGIYGYTF.

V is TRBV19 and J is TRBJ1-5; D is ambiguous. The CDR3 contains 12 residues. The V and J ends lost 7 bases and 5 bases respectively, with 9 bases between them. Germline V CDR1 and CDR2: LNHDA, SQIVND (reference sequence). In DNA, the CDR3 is TGTGCCAGTACGGGGAGCCATCAGCCCCAGCATTTT. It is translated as CASTGSHQPQHF.

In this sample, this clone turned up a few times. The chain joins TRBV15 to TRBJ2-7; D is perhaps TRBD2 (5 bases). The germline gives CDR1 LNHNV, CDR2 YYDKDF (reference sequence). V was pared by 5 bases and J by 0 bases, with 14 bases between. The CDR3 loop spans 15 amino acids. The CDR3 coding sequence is TGTGCCACCAGCGAGTCTGGTGGGAGCTCCTACGAGCAGTACTTC. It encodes CATSESGGSSYEQYF.

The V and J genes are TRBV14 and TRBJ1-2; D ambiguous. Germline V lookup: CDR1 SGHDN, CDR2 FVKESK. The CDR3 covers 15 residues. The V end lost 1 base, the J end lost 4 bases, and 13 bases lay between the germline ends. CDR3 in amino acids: CASSQGVENLYGYTF. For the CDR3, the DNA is TGTGCCAGCAGCCAAGGCGTTGAGAACCTCTATGGCTACACCTTC.

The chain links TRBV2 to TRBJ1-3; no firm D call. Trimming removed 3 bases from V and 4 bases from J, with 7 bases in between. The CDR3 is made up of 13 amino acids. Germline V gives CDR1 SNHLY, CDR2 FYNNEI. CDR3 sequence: CASSERRGNTIYF. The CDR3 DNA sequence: TGTGCCAGCAGTGAGCGGAGAGGAAACACCATATATTTT.

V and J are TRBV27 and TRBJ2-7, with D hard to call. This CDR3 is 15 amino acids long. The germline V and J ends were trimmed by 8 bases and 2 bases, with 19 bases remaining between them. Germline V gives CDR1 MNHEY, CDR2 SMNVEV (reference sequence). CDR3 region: CASGYSYFHTYEQYF. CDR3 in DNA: TGTGCCAGCGGGTACAGCTACTTCCACACCTACGAGCAGTACTTC.

This chain's CDR3 is CASSPGTAKEYF. In DNA, the CDR3 is TGTGCCAGCAGCCCCGGGACAGCGAAGGAGTACTTC. This chain joins TRBV9 and TRBJ2-7; 7 nucleotides align to TRBD1. V dropped 4 bases and J dropped 11; count of bases not matched to a gene: 9. This CDR3 is built from 12 residues. CDR1 and CDR2 (germline): SGDLS, YYNGEE.

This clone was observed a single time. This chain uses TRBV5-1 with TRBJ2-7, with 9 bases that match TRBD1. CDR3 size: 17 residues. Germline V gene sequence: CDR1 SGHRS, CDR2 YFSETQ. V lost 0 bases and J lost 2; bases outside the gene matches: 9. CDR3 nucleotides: TGCGCCAGCAGCTTGGGTAGTAGGACAGGGGCAGCCTACGAGCAGTACTTC. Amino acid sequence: CASSLGSRTGAAYEQYF.